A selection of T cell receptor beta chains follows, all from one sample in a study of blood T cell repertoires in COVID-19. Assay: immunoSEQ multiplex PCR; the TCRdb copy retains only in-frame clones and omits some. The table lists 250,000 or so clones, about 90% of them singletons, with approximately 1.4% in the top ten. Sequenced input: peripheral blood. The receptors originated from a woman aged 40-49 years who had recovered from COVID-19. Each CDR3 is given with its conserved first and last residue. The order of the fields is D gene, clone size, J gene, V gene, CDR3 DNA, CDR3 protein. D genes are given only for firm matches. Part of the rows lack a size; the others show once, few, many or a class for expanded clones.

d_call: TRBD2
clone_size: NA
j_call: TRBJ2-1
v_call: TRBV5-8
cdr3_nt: TGTGCCAGCAGCTCCGACAGCGGGGGCCCCTACAATGAGCAGTTCTTC
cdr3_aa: CASSSDSGGPYNEQFF

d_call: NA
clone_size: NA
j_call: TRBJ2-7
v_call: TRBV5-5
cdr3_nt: TGTGCCAGCAGCTTTCGCTTTGGGCAGGGTGACTACGAGCAGTACTTC
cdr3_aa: CASSFRFGQGDYEQYF

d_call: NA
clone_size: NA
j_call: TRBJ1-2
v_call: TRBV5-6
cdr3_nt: TGTGCCAGCAGCTTGGACGGAAGAGGGAACTATGGCTACACCTTC
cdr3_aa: CASSLDGRGNYGYTF

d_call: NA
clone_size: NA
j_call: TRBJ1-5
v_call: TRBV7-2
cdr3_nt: TGTGCCAGCAGAGCCGCAGGCATCAATCAGCCCCAGCATTTT
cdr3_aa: CASRAAGINQPQHF

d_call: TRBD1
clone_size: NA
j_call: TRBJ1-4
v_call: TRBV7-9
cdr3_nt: TGTGCCAGCCAGGGGACAGCTAATGAAAAACTGTTTTTT
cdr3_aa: CASQGTANEKLFF

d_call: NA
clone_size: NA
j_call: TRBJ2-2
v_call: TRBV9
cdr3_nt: TGTGCCAGCAGCCCTCCGTCCAACACCGGGGAGCTGTTTTTT
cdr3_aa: CASSPPSNTGELFF

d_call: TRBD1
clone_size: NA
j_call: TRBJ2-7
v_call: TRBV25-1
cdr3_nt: TGTGCCAGCAGTCGAGGGGGCGGGTACGAGCAGTACTTC
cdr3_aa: CASSRGGGYEQYF

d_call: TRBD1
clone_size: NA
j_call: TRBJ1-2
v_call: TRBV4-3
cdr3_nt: TGCGCCAGCAGCCACGTCAGGGGGTATGGCTACACCTTC
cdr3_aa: CASSHVRGYGYTF

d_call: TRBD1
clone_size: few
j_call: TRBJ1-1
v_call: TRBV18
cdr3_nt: TGTGCCAGCTCATCAACCGGGACAGGGATCTTAGGTACTGAAGCTTTCTTT
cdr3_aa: CASSSTGTGILGTEAFF

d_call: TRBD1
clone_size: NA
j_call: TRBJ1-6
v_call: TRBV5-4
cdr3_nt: TGTGCCAGCAGCTCCGACAGGGGGGACTCACCCCTCCACTTT
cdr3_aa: CASSSDRGDSPLHF

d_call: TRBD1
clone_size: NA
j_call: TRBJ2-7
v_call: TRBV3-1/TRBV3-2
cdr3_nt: TGTGCCAGCAGCCAAAGGACACAGGGGAGCGAGCAGTACTTC
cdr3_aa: CASSQRTQGSEQYF

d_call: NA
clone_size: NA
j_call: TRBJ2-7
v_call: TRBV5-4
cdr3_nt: TGTGCCAGCAGCCCCGACAGGCCCCCCTACGAGCAGTACTTC
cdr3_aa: CASSPDRPPYEQYF

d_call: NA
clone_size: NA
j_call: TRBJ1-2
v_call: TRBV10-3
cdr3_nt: TGTGCCATCAAGGGTGCCGGGATCGGGAACTATGGCTACACCTTC
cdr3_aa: CAIKGAGIGNYGYTF

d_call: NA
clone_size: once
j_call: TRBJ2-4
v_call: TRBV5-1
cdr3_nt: TGCGCCAGCAGCCAGACAGGCCAACTAGCCAAAAACATTCAGTACTTC
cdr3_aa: CASSQTGQLAKNIQYF

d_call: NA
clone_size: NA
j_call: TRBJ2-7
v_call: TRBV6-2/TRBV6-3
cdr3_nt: TGTGCCAGCAGCCCCTTCCCCCACGAGCAGTACTTC
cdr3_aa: CASSPFPHEQYF

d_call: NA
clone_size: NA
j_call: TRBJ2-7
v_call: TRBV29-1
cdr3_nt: TGCAGCGTGAGAGGCCAGGGATACGAGCAGTACTTC
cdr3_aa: CSVRGQGYEQYF

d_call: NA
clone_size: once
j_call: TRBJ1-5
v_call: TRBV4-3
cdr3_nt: TGCGCCAGCAGCCAAGCATGGGGCCCTAATCAGCCCCAGCATTTT
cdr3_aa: CASSQAWGPNQPQHF

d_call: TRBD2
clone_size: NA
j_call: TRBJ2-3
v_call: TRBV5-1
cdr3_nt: TGCGCCAGCAGCAAGACTAGCGGGGGGGCGACAGATACGCAGTATTTT
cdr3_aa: CASSKTSGGATDTQYF

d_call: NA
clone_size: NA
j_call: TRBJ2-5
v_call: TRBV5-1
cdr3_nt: TGCGCCAGCAGCTTGGATCGGATGGGGGGAGTCACCCAGTACTTC
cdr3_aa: CASSLDRMGGVTQYF

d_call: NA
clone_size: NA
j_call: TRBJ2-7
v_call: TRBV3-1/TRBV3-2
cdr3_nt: TGTGCCAGCAGCCAAGGAGAGGTAAGGCAGTACTTC
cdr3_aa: CASSQGEVRQYF

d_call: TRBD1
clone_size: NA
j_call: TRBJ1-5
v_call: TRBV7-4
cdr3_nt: TGTGCCAGCAGCTTAGCGAACGGGACAGGGAAGAGCAATCAGCCCCAGCATTTT
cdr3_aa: CASSLANGTGKSNQPQHF

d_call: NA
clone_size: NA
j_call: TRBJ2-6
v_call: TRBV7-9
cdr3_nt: TGTGCCAGCAGCCCGGGGGCCAACGTCCTGACTTTC
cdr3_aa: CASSPGANVLTF

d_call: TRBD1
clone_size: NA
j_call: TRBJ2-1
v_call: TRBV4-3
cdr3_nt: TGCGCCAGCAGCCTGCCGGGGACAGCCTACAATGAGCAGTTCTTC
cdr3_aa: CASSLPGTAYNEQFF

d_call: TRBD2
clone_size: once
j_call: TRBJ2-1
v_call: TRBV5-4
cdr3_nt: TGTGCCAGCAGTTATAGCGGGTTAGTCTCCTACAATGAGCAGTTCTTC
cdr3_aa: CASSYSGLVSYNEQFF

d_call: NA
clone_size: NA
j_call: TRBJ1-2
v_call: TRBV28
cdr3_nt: TGTGCCACCAGCACGGACAGCTTCTATGGCTACACCTTC
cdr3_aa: CATSTDSFYGYTF

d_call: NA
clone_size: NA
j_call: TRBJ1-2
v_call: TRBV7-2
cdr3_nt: TGTGCCAGCAGCCGTAACATGGGGACAAGCTATGGCTACACCTTC
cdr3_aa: CASSRNMGTSYGYTF

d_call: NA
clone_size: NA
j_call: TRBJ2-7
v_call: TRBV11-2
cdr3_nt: TGTGCCAGCAGCTCTATGACAGGAGGACACGAGCAGTACTTC
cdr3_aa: CASSSMTGGHEQYF